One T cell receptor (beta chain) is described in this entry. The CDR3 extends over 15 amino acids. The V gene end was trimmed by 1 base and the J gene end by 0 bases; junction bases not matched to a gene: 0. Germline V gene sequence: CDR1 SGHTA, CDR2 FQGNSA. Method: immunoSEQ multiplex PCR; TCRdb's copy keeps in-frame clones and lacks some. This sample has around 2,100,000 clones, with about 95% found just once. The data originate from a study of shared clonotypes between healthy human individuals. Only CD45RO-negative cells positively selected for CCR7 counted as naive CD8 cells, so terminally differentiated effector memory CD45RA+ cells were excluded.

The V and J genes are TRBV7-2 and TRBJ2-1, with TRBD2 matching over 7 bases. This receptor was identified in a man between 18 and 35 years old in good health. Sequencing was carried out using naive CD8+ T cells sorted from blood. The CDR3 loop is CASSLGEGSYNEQFF. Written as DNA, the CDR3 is TGTGCCAGCAGCTTAGGGGAGGGCTCCTACAATGAGCAGTTCTTC.